This entry is about one T cell receptor beta chain. Its antigen is unidentified. Some clones are missing from TCRdb's copy, which holds only in-frame ones; the method was immunoSEQ multiplex PCR. The data hold 100,000 to 150,000 clones, with roughly 91% observed a single time. Germline trimming cut 2 bases from V and 12 bases from J; bases unmatched to any gene: 14. Germline CDR1 and CDR2: MGHDK and SYGVNS. The CDR3 is 16 residues long. This entry is derived from a study of T cell responses to AZD1222 COVID-19 vaccine. General study findings and limits: Among AZD1222 vaccinees, only five or six were seropositive at baseline.

The receptor was derived from an adult in good health. The chain has TRBV25-1 and TRBJ2-1; 9 bases line up with TRBD1. Material: peripheral blood, obtained on day 0 of MenACWY control vaccination. CDR3 sequence reads: CASSEIGNRGRLGQFF. CDR3 coding DNA: TGTGCCAGCAGTGAAATAGGAAACAGGGGGCGGCTAGGGCAGTTCTTC.